This T cell receptor (beta chain) was found in a study of T cell changes during pregnancy in multiple sclerosis. There are 14 residues in the CDR3. With 8 bases clipped from V and 4 bases from J, the junction kept 10 bases outside the gene matches. Per germline, CDR1 MNHEY and CDR2 SVGAGI. Some clones are missing from TCRdb's copy, which holds only in-frame ones; the method was immunoSEQ multiplex PCR. The profile covers roughly 40,000 clones, with 75% to 95% appearing a single time and around 1.8% taken by the ten largest. The TCR originated in a female donor in good health, enrolled as a control in a pregnancy study. The material sequenced was CD4+ T cells from peripheral blood mononuclear cells, taken after pregnancy. V and J are TRBV6-5 and TRBJ1-2, with TRBD1 matching 7 bases. The CDR3 DNA reads as TGTGCCAGCTCAAAGCTACAGGGGACCTATGGCTACACCTTC. Protein: CASSKLQGTYGYTF.